The rows below give T cell receptor beta chains drawn from one sample of a study of Graves' ophthalmopathy and Graves' hyperthyroidism. From the multiplex PCR reads, TCRdb called clonotypes with MiXCR, one entry per CDR3 protein. The profile shows 580,000 or so distinct CDR3 sequences, less than 40% of them singletons. Sample: peripheral blood or thyroid tissue (not recorded which). These receptors were obtained from an adult man with Graves' hyperthyroidism. The CDR3 runs from the conserved cysteine through the conserved F or W. Expanded clones get a size class; other rows say once, few or many, or leave the size out.

v_gene: TRBV2; j_gene: TRBJ1-2; len: 14; abundance: few; CDR3aa: CASSEGGASYGYTF
v_gene: TRBV5-1; j_gene: TRBJ2-7; len: 12; abundance: many; CDR3aa: CASSPDGYEQYF
v_gene: TRBV7-2; j_gene: TRBJ1-2; len: 15; abundance: NA; CDR3aa: CASSLTGAKNYGYAF
v_gene: TRBV20-1; j_gene: TRBJ1-6; len: 13; abundance: few; CDR3aa: CSALGSANSPLHF
v_gene: TRBV19; j_gene: TRBJ1-2; len: 19; abundance: NA; CDR3aa: CASSMRPPGANVENYGYTF
v_gene: TRBV9; j_gene: TRBJ2-3; len: 13; abundance: once; CDR3aa: CASSVAVGDTQYF
v_gene: TRBV5-1; j_gene: TRBJ2-5; len: 18; abundance: NA; CDR3aa: CASSQGLAGNRFEETQYF
v_gene: TRBV4-1; j_gene: TRBJ1-1; len: 15; abundance: few; CDR3aa: CASSQGFQANTEAFF
v_gene: TRBV15; j_gene: TRBJ2-5; len: 15; abundance: many; CDR3aa: CATSRVTGIQETQYF
v_gene: TRBV25-1; j_gene: TRBJ2-6; len: 15; abundance: NA; CDR3aa: CASSDGYTGANVLTF
v_gene: TRBV29-1; j_gene: TRBJ1-1; len: 13; abundance: NA; CDR3aa: CSVALAGSTEAFF
v_gene: TRBV19; j_gene: TRBJ1-2; len: 15; abundance: many; CDR3aa: CASSIPDWPAYGYTF
v_gene: TRBV24-1; j_gene: TRBJ1-5; len: 14; abundance: few; CDR3aa: CATSVGGNNQPQHF
v_gene: TRBV5-1; j_gene: TRBJ2-7; len: 14; abundance: NA; CDR3aa: CASNARGQAGEQYF
v_gene: TRBV12-3/TRBV12-4; j_gene: TRBJ2-7; len: 13; abundance: many; CDR3aa: CASSPLLGYEQYF
v_gene: TRBV6-5; j_gene: TRBJ1-1; len: 15; abundance: many; CDR3aa: CASSYVPGDGTEAFF
v_gene: TRBV9; j_gene: TRBJ2-5; len: 14; abundance: NA; CDR3aa: CASSVGLTPETQYF
v_gene: TRBV7-8; j_gene: TRBJ1-4; len: 15; abundance: NA; CDR3aa: CASSHGRRGNEKLFF